The 11 T cell receptor beta chains below were found in one sample sequenced in a study of identifying expanded T cells in peripheral blood (dated by TCRdb to about 2019). Receptor libraries were prepared by the immunoSEQ multiplex PCR assay. TCRdb re-hosts the immuneACCESS table, in-frame sequences only. Its copies lack some clones; in the studies checked, an unresolved V gene accounts for under half of them, and the cause for the rest is not known. Recorded for this sample are 60,000 or so clones; roughly four fifths of them occurred a single time. Of the sample, about 18% falls within the top ten clones. The specimen was blood. Receptor source: a person aged 18 to 70 in good health.

CDR3 region: CASRDRQTMNTEAFF. As DNA, the CDR3 is TGTGCCAGCCGGGATAGACAGACAATGAACACTGAAGCTTTCTTT. The chain carries TRBV19 and TRBJ1-1; D might be TRBD1 (5 bases). The CDR3 loop spans 15 amino acids. V was pared by 9 bases and J by 0 bases, with 17 bases between. Germline V gene data show CDR1 as LNHDA and CDR2 as SQIVND (reference sequence).

This rearrangement joins TRBV7-2 to TRBJ2-6, with 9 bases identical to TRBD1. The CDR3 has 16 residues. CDR1 is SGHTA, CDR2 FQGNSA, per germline. V lost 4 bases to trimming and J lost 2 bases; unmatched junction nucleotides: 3. In DNA form, the CDR3 reads TGTGCCAGCAGCTCTGGACAGGGGACTGGGGCCAACGTCCTGACTTTC. The encoded protein is CASSSGQGTGANVLTF.

This chain joins TRBV5-4 and TRBJ2-1, with 9 nucleotides matching TRBD1. The germline gives CDR1 SGHNT, CDR2 YYREEE (reference sequence). The CDR3 is made up of 16 amino acids. The trim removed 4 bases at V and 7 bases at J, leaving 12 bases unmatched. The CDR3 DNA follows: TGTGCCAGCAGCCGAACGACAGGGGGATTTGGGAATGAGCAGTTCTTC. Translated, it gives CASSRTTGGFGNEQFF.

For the CDR3, the DNA is TGTGCCAGCAGTTACTCGATGGTGCGAAATGAGCAGTTCTTC. This sequence encodes CASSYSMVRNEQFF. The genes are TRBV6-5 and TRBJ2-1; no reliable D call. The CDR3 length is 14 residues. The germline V gene encodes CDR1 MNHEY and CDR2 SVGAGI. The V gene lost 0 bases and the J gene lost 7 bases, with 10 bases spanning the gap.

This chain uses TRBV18 with TRBJ1-3, with a tentative D call TRBD1 (5 bases). The CDR3 length is 14 residues. In germline, CDR1 is KGHSH, CDR2 LQKENI. Trimming removed 6 bases from V and 4 bases from J, with 13 bases in between. The CDR3 sequence: CASSLRGSGNTIYF. The CDR3, as DNA: TGTGCCAGCTCCCTAAGGGGATCCGGAAACACCATATATTTT.

This chain uses TRBV7-9 with TRBJ1-2; weak D call: TRBD1 (5 bases). This CDR3 contains 14 residues. Trimming removed 9 bases from V and 8 bases from J, with 22 bases in between. The V gene's germline CDR1 is SEHNR and CDR2 FQNEAQ (reference sequence). The DNA for the CDR3 is TGTGCCAGTACATTGGGGGGAGAACTTCGAGGCTACACCTTC. Translating it yields CASTLGGELRGYTF.

The chain combines TRBV18 with TRBJ1-2, with 8 positions matching TRBD1. V was pared by 0 bases and J by 4 bases, with 7 bases of the junction left unmatched. Germline V gives CDR1 KGHSH, CDR2 LQKENI. This CDR3 comprises 16 residues. DNA of the CDR3: TGTGCCAGCTCACCACCATCCCCGGGGACAGGCTATGGCTACACCTTC. Translated, it gives CASSPPSPGTGYGYTF.

The chain uses TRBV15 and TRBJ2-1; 7 nucleotides agree with TRBD1. The CDR3 length is 18 residues. Germline values: CDR1 LNHNV, CDR2 YYDKDF (reference sequence). Unmatched junction bases numbered 10, after V lost 0 bases and J lost 2 bases. The CDR3 DNA reads as TGTGCCACCAGCAGAGATAAGAGTAGGCAGGGGGCCTACAATGAGCAGTTCTTC. Its protein product is CATSRDKSRQGAYNEQFF.

The CDR3 coding sequence is TGTGCCAGTAGTCATTTCCCACAGGGGTCACGCACAGATACGCAGTATTTT. Translation: CASSHFPQGSRTDTQYF. The chain couples TRBV19 to TRBJ2-3; TRBD1 aligns across 7 bases. Germline V gene data show CDR1 as LNHDA and CDR2 as SQIVND (reference sequence). The ends lost 5 bases at V and 1 base at J; junction bases unmatched: 12. CDR3 length: 17 residues.

The chain couples TRBV18 to TRBJ1-1; D call uncertain. V dropped 5 bases and J dropped 0 bases, with 7 bases sitting between them. There are 13 residues in the CDR3. Looked up from germline, CDR1 is KGHSH and CDR2 is LQKENI. The CDR3 DNA reads TGTGCCAGCTCATCGGCCCTGAACACTGAAGCTTTCTTT. Translation gives CASSSALNTEAFF.

The chain combines TRBV6-1 with TRBJ2-4; D ambiguous. Germline V gives CDR1 MNHNS, CDR2 SASEGT. The V gene lost 3 bases and the J gene lost 0 bases, with 9 bases spanning the gap. This CDR3 comprises 15 residues. CDR3 in amino acids: CASSDSGRAKNIQYF. CDR3 bases: TGTGCCAGCAGTGATTCGGGTAGAGCCAAAAACATTCAGTACTTC.